These T cell receptor beta chains were read from a single sample in a study of blood T cell repertoires in COVID-19. Assay used: immunoSEQ multiplex PCR; TCRdb lists only in-frame clones, some missing. The repertoire consists of roughly 120,000 clones, with less than 75% occurring once and the leading ten covering approximately 0.86%. Sequencing was performed on peripheral blood. The receptors stem from a human donor with acute or convalescent COVID-19. The donor label of this sample is uncertain. CDR3s include the opening cysteine and the closing phenylalanine or tryptophan. D genes are given only for firm matches. For some rows the clone size is stated as once, few or many, or as a class when expanded; others skip it.

cdr3_nt	cdr3_aa	clone_size	v_call	j_call	d_call
TGTGCCGTCCAGGGTTCCTATAATTCACCCCTCCACTTT	CAVQGSYNSPLHF	NA	TRBV19	TRBJ1-6	NA
TGTGCCAGCAGCCGCGGAGGTGGGGTTGTAGAGACCCAGTACTTC	CASSRGGGVVETQYF	NA	TRBV7-7	TRBJ2-5	NA
TGTGCCAGCAGCCGAGAGGCGTCCAAACGGGGGTTCTTC	CASSREASKRGFF	NA	TRBV7-8	TRBJ2-1	NA
TGCGCCAGCAGCTCGGCTAGACAGGGCGGCTCTGAAGCTTTCTTT	CASSSARQGGSEAFF	NA	TRBV5-1	TRBJ1-1	TRBD1
TGTGCCAGCAGCTTGGAGACAGGGACCCAGCCCCAGCATTTT	CASSLETGTQPQHF	few	TRBV5-5	TRBJ1-5	TRBD1
TGCAGCGTTAAACGGACTAGCGGCTACGAGCAGTACTTC	CSVKRTSGYEQYF	NA	TRBV29-1	TRBJ2-7	TRBD2
TGTGCCAGCTGGGTGGGTGGGGGAGGTGGCAATCAGCCCCAGCATTTT	CASWVGGGGGNQPQHF	few	TRBV2	TRBJ1-5	NA
TGTGCCAGCAGCCGGGGCAGGGGGCGTTTTAATTCACCCCTCCACTTT	CASSRGRGRFNSPLHF	many	TRBV3-1/TRBV3-2	TRBJ1-6	TRBD1
TGTGCCAGCAGCTTTGAACAGGGTGGCCGAGAGACCCAGTACTTC	CASSFEQGGRETQYF	few	TRBV7-6	TRBJ2-5	NA
TGCAGCGTCCAGACAGTGAACTATGGCTACACCTTC	CSVQTVNYGYTF	NA	TRBV29-1	TRBJ1-2	NA
TGCAGCGTTGGCAGGGGGGAGACCCAGTACTTC	CSVGRGETQYF	NA	TRBV29-1	TRBJ2-5	TRBD1
TGCGCCAGCAGCTCACAAGGTGGGGGGTACACAGATACGCAGTATTTT	CASSSQGGGYTDTQYF	NA	TRBV5-1	TRBJ2-3	NA
TGTGCCAGCAGCCCAGAGACTAGCTGGCGGAAGATTGGCCAGTTCTCCTACAATGAGCAGTTCTTC	CASSPETSWRKIGQFSYNEQFF	few	TRBV6-2/TRBV6-3	TRBJ2-1	TRBD2
TGTGCCAGCAGGCCGACTAGCGGGCACAATGAGCAGTTCTTC	CASRPTSGHNEQFF	NA	TRBV2	TRBJ2-1	TRBD2
TGTGCCAGCAGTACAGGGGAGACCCAGTACTTC	CASSTGETQYF	many	TRBV6-5	TRBJ2-5	NA
TGTGCCAGCAGCTTGGACAGGGGGCTTCTAGCCAAAAACATTCAGTACTTC	CASSLDRGLLAKNIQYF	NA	TRBV5-6	TRBJ2-4	TRBD1
TGTGCCATCGGGGGGGTTAATTCACCCCTCCACTTT	CAIGGVNSPLHF	NA	TRBV6-5	TRBJ1-6	NA
TGTGCCAGCCAGCGCGGTTTCTGGGACAATGAGCAGTTCTTC	CASQRGFWDNEQFF	NA	TRBV6-5	TRBJ2-1	NA
TGTGCCAGCAGCTTGTCGGGGAACACTGAAGCTTTCTTT	CASSLSGNTEAFF	once	TRBV7-9	TRBJ1-1	NA
TGTGCCAGCAGGGGGACAGGAAAAAACTATGGCTACACCTTC	CASRGTGKNYGYTF	NA	TRBV27	TRBJ1-2	TRBD1
TGTGCCAGCAGCCGTACCCCTACAGGGGCTGGAAACACCATATATTTT	CASSRTPTGAGNTIYF	few	TRBV4-2	TRBJ1-3	TRBD1
TGTGCCAGCAGCCTCCCCCTCCGGCGGGGGGTGAGCACAGATACGCAGTATTTT	CASSLPLRRGVSTDTQYF	NA	TRBV4-2	TRBJ2-3	TRBD2
TGCGCCAGCTCTGCTATCTCCTATAATTCACCCCTCCACTTT	CASSAISYNSPLHF	NA	TRBV10-2	TRBJ1-6	NA
TGTGCCAGCAGACCCGGGCAGGGGGTGGAAAAACTGTTTTTT	CASRPGQGVEKLFF	NA	TRBV7-9	TRBJ1-4	TRBD1
TGCGCCAGCAGCCCCCAGGGGTCCGCCTTTGGAACTGAAGCTTTCTTT	CASSPQGSAFGTEAFF	NA	TRBV23-1	TRBJ1-1	NA
TGCGCCAGCAGCCGTCAGCAGGAGGGAGAAAAACTGTTTTTT	CASSRQQEGEKLFF	NA	TRBV4-1	TRBJ1-4	NA
TGTGCCAGCAGCCAATCCGGACAGGGTTCCGAAAAACTGTTTTTT	CASSQSGQGSEKLFF	once	TRBV5-6	TRBJ1-4	TRBD1
TGCAGCGTTGAACAGGGGCGGAACACTGAAGCTTTCTTT	CSVEQGRNTEAFF	few	TRBV29-1	TRBJ1-1	NA
TGTGCCAGTAAACTTTCCAGGGCTCTGGGCACTGAAGCTTTCTTT	CASKLSRALGTEAFF	NA	TRBV19	TRBJ1-1	NA
TGTGCCAGCCGGGACAGTGGCTCACCCCTCCACTTT	CASRDSGSPLHF	few	TRBV27	TRBJ1-6	TRBD1
TGTGCCAGCTCGGGACAGATTAACTATGGCTACACCTTC	CASSGQINYGYTF	NA	TRBV14	TRBJ1-2	TRBD1
TGTGCCTGGAGAGGTGGGGGGGCTTACGAGCAGTACTTC	CAWRGGGAYEQYF	many	TRBV30	TRBJ2-7	NA
TGTGCCAGTAGTATAGGGCCTGCAGGGCCGAATCAGCCCCAGCATTTT	CASSIGPAGPNQPQHF	NA	TRBV19	TRBJ1-5	NA
TGTGCCTGGAGCAGTACCGTCTGGGGCTACACCTTC	CAWSSTVWGYTF	once	TRBV30	TRBJ1-2	NA
TGTGCCAGCAGCTTAACCGGGACTACGCAAGCTTTCTTT	CASSLTGTTQAFF	NA	TRBV7-2	TRBJ1-1	NA
TGTGCCTGGAGTTCCGCTCGGACAGGTTGGCAAGAGACCCAGTACTTC	CAWSSARTGWQETQYF	NA	TRBV30	TRBJ2-5	TRBD1
TGTGCCAGCAGCTCCTACGCACTAGCGGACGAGCAGTACTTC	CASSSYALADEQYF	NA	TRBV7-2	TRBJ2-7	TRBD2
TGTGCCAGCAGTCAATTCTCCGGGACAGCGGTTGGGTTT	CASSQFSGTAVGF	NA	TRBV6-1	TRBJ1-3	TRBD1
TGTGCCAGCAGGGGACTAGCGGGGGGGACGGAGACCCAGTACTTC	CASRGLAGGTETQYF	NA	TRBV2	TRBJ2-5	TRBD2
TGTGCCAGCAGAGAGGACAGATACTATGGCTACACCTTC	CASREDRYYGYTF	NA	TRBV2	TRBJ1-2	NA
TGTGCCAGCACCTCGGACAGCCTCTATGGCTACACCTTC	CASTSDSLYGYTF	NA	TRBV28	TRBJ1-2	NA
TGTGCCAGCAGCCTCCGGGACAGGGGTTCCTACAATGAGCAGTTCTTC	CASSLRDRGSYNEQFF	NA	TRBV7-2	TRBJ2-1	TRBD1
TGCGCCAGCAGTGAGTATAGAGGAAACACCATATATTTT	CASSEYRGNTIYF	many	TRBV10-1	TRBJ1-3	NA
TGTGCCAGCAGCCACAGGGGCATGACTGAAGCTTTCTTT	CASSHRGMTEAFF	NA	TRBV11-1	TRBJ1-1	TRBD1
TGTGCCAGCAGTCGAACTAGCACCGGGGAGCTGTTTTTT	CASSRTSTGELFF	NA	TRBV2	TRBJ2-2	NA